This TCR beta chain was profiled in a study of T-cell reconstitution after alpha-beta-depleted transplantation in children (dated by TCRdb to about 2016). With regard to the full study: Using TCR repertoire profiling, the study followed T-cell immune reconstitution in a quantitative way in children after TCRalphabeta/CD19-depleted allogeneic hematopoietic cell transplantation.

In its sample, this clonotype was seen a few times. What antigen it recognizes has not been identified. No base quality values were provided; no much bigger clone lies one nucleotide off. The sample's treatment or condition label, in plain terms: allogeneic hematopoietic cell transplantation with graft depleted of TCRalphabeta T cells and CD19 B cells. The transplant recipients were children given TCRalphabeta/CD19-depleted allogeneic hematopoietic cell grafts. Libraries came from PCR. Sequencing used an Illumina HiSeq 2500. To normalize quantification of the TCRbeta repertoire, the TCR libraries were built with molecular barcoding that relied on unique molecular identifiers. TCRdb trimmed the raw reads at Q25, called clones with MiXCR and kept productive beta chains. Rows merge per CDR3 protein into single entries with the most common DNA and genes. The sample table shows some 550,000 distinct CDR3 sequences, and around 23% are seen once. The top ten constitute around 14% of the sample.

In the germline V gene, CDR1 corresponds to KGHDR and CDR2 to SFDVKD. V gives up 9 bases and J gives up 2 bases, and the segment between their germline ends measures 13 bases. The CDR3 measures 13 amino acids from cysteine to phenylalanine. Only the CDR3 portion is preserved as DNA: 39 bases, with reading frame beginning at the first base. The study at large found these results: In some patients, high TCRbeta diversity at day 60 was attributed to recipient T cells and intrathymic progenitors that had survived conditioning. Hyperexpanded clone frequencies declined over subsequent months; after one year, T-cell counts and TCRbeta diversity were mostly attributed to newly produced T cells. The apparently early recovery of alphabetaT-cell counts about two months after transplant reportedly depended on only several hundred rapidly expanded clones that came from non-depleted graft cells.

Recombination linked TRBV24-1 to TRBJ2-7; the D segment could be TRBD1, given 6 matching bases. The source of this sequence is a boy under three years old who had a stem cell transplant for acute myeloid leukemia, so the T cells may come from the graft donor. Sequencing used PBMCs, mostly from graft donor cells, obtained 360 days after TCRalphabeta/CD19-depleted stem cell transplant. The nucleotides read TGTGCCACCTCGGCAGGGACAACCTACGAGCAGTACTTC. This gives the protein CATSAGTTYEQYF.